These 22 T cell receptor beta chains were all obtained from the same sample, sequenced in a study of blood T cell repertoires in COVID-19. TCRdb's copy holds only in-frame clones and misses some; the assay was immunoSEQ multiplex PCR. The data show some 200,000 clones, roughly nine tenths seen once. The source material was peripheral blood. The receptors shown here come from a woman aged 70-85 years with acute or convalescent COVID-19.

The rearrangement joins TRBV7-2 to TRBJ1-5, with TRBD1 matching 7 bases. The CDR3 runs to 14 residues. Germline V gives CDR1 SGHTA, CDR2 FQGNSA. V trimming: 5 bases; J trimming: 0 bases; junction bases outside the gene matches: 1. The CDR3 bases are TGTGCCAGCAGCGCAGGGGGTAGCAATCAGCCCCAGCATTTT. Translation gives CASSAGGSNQPQHF.

The CDR3 nucleotides are TGTGCCAGCAGCTACGCGCCAGGGAGCAATCAGCCCCAGCATTTT. Its translation: CASSYAPGSNQPQHF. The rearrangement joins TRBV7-9 to TRBJ1-5; D perhaps matches TRBD1 (5 bases). From germline, CDR1 is SEHNR and CDR2 FQNEAQ (reference sequence). The V gene lost 4 bases and the J gene lost 1 base, with 11 bases spanning the gap. The CDR3 contains 15 residues.

V gene TRBV19 combines with J gene TRBJ1-3; tentative D call: TRBD1 (5 bases). The CDR3 has 14 residues. CDR1 is LNHDA, CDR2 SQIVND, per germline (reference sequence). Trimming took off 6 bases at V and 0 bases at J, with 9 bases between the two ends. CDR3 sequence: CASSADSSGNTIYF. The CDR3 region has the DNA TGTGCCAGTAGCGCTGACAGCTCTGGAAACACCATATATTTT.

The rearrangement links TRBV24-1 to TRBJ2-3, with 12 nucleotides matching TRBD2. CDR1 KGHDR and CDR2 SFDVKD come from the germline V gene. With V trimmed by 5 bases and J by 5 bases, 4 bases remained unmatched. The CDR3 covers 15 residues. The CDR3 DNA reads as TGTGCCACCAGTGCTAGCGGGGGGGCTATAGATACGCAGTATTTT. This sequence encodes CATSASGGAIDTQYF.

The chain joins TRBV7-9 to TRBJ1-1; D gene uncertain. Germline CDR1 is SEHNR and CDR2 is FQNEAQ (reference sequence). This CDR3 is 14 amino acids long. Trimming cost V 2 bases and J 2 bases, with 9 bases left between them. For the CDR3, the DNA is TGTGCCAGCAGCTTAAGGACGGGAAACACTGAAGCTTTCTTT. Protein: CASSLRTGNTEAFF.

This chain uses TRBV5-4 with TRBJ1-6; TRBD1 agrees at 10 bases. The CDR3 runs to 16 residues. Losses at the gene ends were 0 bases for V and 10 bases for J; bases not matched to a gene: 7. The germline CDR1 and CDR2 sequences are SGHNT and YYREEE (reference sequence). CDR3 amino acids: CASSLALGQGISPLHF. The DNA of the CDR3 is TGTGCCAGCAGCTTGGCCCTGGGACAGGGGATCTCACCCCTCCACTTT.

This chain joins TRBV9 and TRBJ2-1; 7 bases are a match to TRBD2. J lost 6 bases, V lost 0 bases, and 12 bases had no gene match. The V gene's germline CDR1 is SGDLS and CDR2 YYNGEE. The CDR3 consists of 17 residues. CDR3 DNA: TGTGCCAGCAGCGTAGATGTTTGGGCTAGCGGAGGCAATGAGCAGTTCTTC. As protein: CASSVDVWASGGNEQFF.

The CDR3 nucleotides read TGTGCCAGCAGCCCCGGGACTAGCGGGAGGGCCGGGTACAATGAGCAGTTCTTC. Translation: CASSPGTSGRAGYNEQFF. The rearrangement uses TRBV7-9 and TRBJ2-1; TRBD2 matches at 16 bases. The CDR3 has 18 residues. The V gene end was trimmed by 5 bases and the J gene end by 4 bases; junction bases not matched to a gene: 8. Germline lookup yields CDR1 SEHNR and CDR2 FQNEAQ (reference sequence).

The chain couples TRBV4-3 to TRBJ2-2; TRBD2 is a possible D gene (5 bases). CDR1 LGHNA and CDR2 YSLEER come from the germline V gene. This CDR3 contains 15 residues. V lost 3 bases to trimming and J lost 2 bases, with 10 bases between them. CDR3: CASSQLGINTGELFF. The DNA for the CDR3 is TGCGCCAGCAGCCAGCTCGGGATAAACACCGGGGAGCTGTTTTTT.

V gene TRBV7-2 combines with J gene TRBJ1-2, with TRBD1 matching 12 bases. Trimming cost V 0 bases and J 7 bases; bases outside gene matches: 6. The CDR3 is made up of 16 amino acids. Germline V gene lookup returns CDR1 SGHTA and CDR2 FQGNSA. The CDR3 nucleotides are TGTGCCAGCAGCTTAGCGGGACAGGGGGCCCCCTTTGGCTACACCTTC. It specifies CASSLAGQGAPFGYTF.

The rearrangement uses TRBV5-4 and TRBJ2-2, with TRBD2 as a possible D gene (5 bases). The CDR3 length is 15 residues. Looked up from germline, CDR1 is SGHNT and CDR2 is YYREEE (reference sequence). V was shortened by 2 bases and J by 2 bases, with 10 bases between the two germline ends. CDR3 sequence reads: CASSLRLSNTGELFF. CDR3 DNA sequence: TGTGCCAGCAGCTTAAGACTATCTAACACCGGGGAGCTGTTTTTT.

This clone occurred a few times. This chain connects TRBV5-4 to TRBJ2-5; possible D gene TRBD1, 5 bases. Germline V gene lookup returns CDR1 SGHNT and CDR2 YYREEE (reference sequence). The CDR3 has 14 amino acids. The V gene lost 0 bases and the J gene lost 4 bases, with 10 bases spanning the gap. CDR3 DNA sequence: TGTGCCAGCAGCTTGGGCCAGGGTAGAGAGACCCAGTACTTC. This translates into CASSLGQGRETQYF.

This chain uses TRBV4-1 with TRBJ1-2; 10 bases align to TRBD1. The CDR3 sequence is 15 residues long. Germline-derived CDR1 and CDR2 are MGHRA and YSYEKL. V shed 4 bases and J 7 bases; nucleotides not matched to a gene: 9. CDR3 protein: CASSPGWDRGAGYTF. The CDR3 DNA sequence: TGCGCCAGCAGCCCAGGGTGGGACAGGGGTGCTGGCTACACCTTC.

This clone was seen a single time. The chain joins TRBV5-1 to TRBJ1-2, with 10 bases lining up with TRBD1. Germline V gene lookup returns CDR1 SGHRS and CDR2 YFSETQ. The CDR3 sequence is 14 residues long. The V segment lost 4 bases and the J segment 4 bases; nucleotides outside the gene matches: 4. Written as DNA, the CDR3 is TGCGCCAGCAGCCCGACAGGGGGCCTCTATGGCTACACCTTC. Translation gives CASSPTGGLYGYTF. The full variable domain, rest sourced from reference TRBV5-1 and TRBJ1-2, is KAGVTQTPRYLIKTRGQQVTLSCSPISGHRSVSWYQQTPGQGLQFLFEYFSETQRNKGNFPGRFSGRQFSNSRSEMNVSTLELGDSALYLCASSPTGGLYGYTFGSGTRLTVV.

V is TRBV13 and J is TRBJ1-4; no firm D call. V lost 3 bases and J lost 0, with 8 bases in between. Germline lookup yields CDR1 PRHDT and CDR2 FYEKMQ (reference sequence). This CDR3 is 15 amino acids long. The CDR3 loop reads CASSFLTTTNEKLFF. Here the CDR3 DNA reads TGTGCCAGCAGCTTCTTGACAACAACTAATGAAAAACTGTTTTTT. The full variable domain, its missing parts supplied by reference TRBV13 and TRBJ1-4, is AAGVIQSPRHLIKEKRETATLKCYPIPRHDTVYWYQQGPGQDPQFLISFYEKMQSDKGSIPDRFSAQQFSDYHSELNMSSLELGDSALYFCASSFLTTTNEKLFFGSGTQLSVL.

This rearrangement joins TRBV6-2 or TRBV6-3 to TRBJ2-7, with unresolved D. The CDR3 contains 15 residues. The germline V gene encodes CDR1 MNHEY and CDR2 SVGEGT. The V gene lost 2 bases and the J gene lost 3 bases, with 14 bases spanning the gap. CDR3 sequence reads: CASSYVSGLLYEQYF. CDR3 DNA sequence: TGTGCCAGCAGTTACGTGTCAGGTCTCCTCTACGAGCAGTACTTC.

The chain uses TRBV28 and TRBJ1-1, with 7 bases matching TRBD1. The V and J ends lost 6 bases and 1 base, in that order; junction bases with no gene match: 11. CDR1 is MDHEN and CDR2 is SYDVKM in the germline V gene. This CDR3 is 16 amino acids long. As DNA, the CDR3 is TGTGCCAGCAGGACCTTTTGGGACAGATCGAACACTGAAGCTTTCTTT. Amino acids: CASRTFWDRSNTEAFF.

A single count supports this clone. The V call is TRBV2, the J call TRBJ1-4; D call uncertain. The CDR3 runs to 14 residues. Trimming stripped 5 bases from V and 10 bases from J, with 17 bases between. Germline V CDR1 and CDR2: SNHLY, FYNNEI. The CDR3 DNA reads as TGTGCCAGCAGTACGGGATTACTAACGGGAAAACTGTTTTTT. It encodes CASSTGLLTGKLFF.

This clone has just a few counts. V is TRBV19 and J is TRBJ1-1; D is perhaps TRBD1 (6 bases). This CDR3 is built from 14 residues. Germline lookup yields CDR1 LNHDA and CDR2 SQIVND (reference sequence). V was cut by 0 bases and J by 1 base, with 6 bases left in between. This chain's CDR3 is CASSIEQGNTEAFF. For the CDR3, the DNA is TGTGCCAGTAGTATAGAACAGGGGAACACTGAAGCTTTCTTT.

On this clone itself: Other DNA sequences in this sample translate to the same CDR3. The chain is built from TRBV7-9 and TRBJ2-6, with a weak D call TRBD1 (5 bases). The V end lost 1 base, the J end lost 2 bases, and 6 bases lay between the germline ends. This CDR3 has 15 amino acids. The V gene's germline CDR1 is SEHNR and CDR2 FQNEAQ (reference sequence). The CDR3, as DNA: TGTGCCAGCAGCTTAGAAGGGGCTGGGGCCAACGTCCTGACTTTC. It yields the protein CASSLEGAGANVLTF.

This chain links TRBV19 with TRBJ1-1, with D maybe TRBD1 (6 bases). The CDR3 consists of 18 residues. Trimming took 1 base from V and 4 from J, leaving 22 bases between them. Per germline, CDR1 LNHDA and CDR2 SQIVND (reference sequence). The CDR3 sequence: CASSIVRGALGDGTEAFF. In nucleotides, the CDR3 is TGTGCCAGTAGTATAGTACGGGGGGCGTTGGGCGACGGCACTGAAGCTTTCTTT.

The CDR3 spells CATSRASGNTIYF. CDR3 DNA sequence: TGTGCCACATCCAGGGCCTCTGGAAACACCATATATTTT. The V call is TRBV12-3 or TRBV12-4, the J call TRBJ1-3, with a tentative D call TRBD1 (5 bases). Trimming left V 10 bases short and J 0 bases short, with 10 bases between. The CDR3 contains 13 residues.